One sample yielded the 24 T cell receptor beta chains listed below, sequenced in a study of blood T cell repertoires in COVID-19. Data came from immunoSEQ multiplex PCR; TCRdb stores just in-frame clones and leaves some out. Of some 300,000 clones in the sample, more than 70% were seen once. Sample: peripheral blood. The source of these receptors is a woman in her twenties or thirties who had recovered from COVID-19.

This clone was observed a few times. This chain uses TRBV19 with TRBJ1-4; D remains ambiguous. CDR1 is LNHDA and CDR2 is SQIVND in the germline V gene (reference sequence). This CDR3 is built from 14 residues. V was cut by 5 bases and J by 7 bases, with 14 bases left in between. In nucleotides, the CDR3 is TGTGCCAGTAGTCCGCGCCCGCTAACTGAAAAACTGTTTTTT. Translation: CASSPRPLTEKLFF.

The CDR3 reads CASSYSAGPSNQPQHF. The CDR3 DNA follows: TGTGCCAGCAGTTACTCAGCAGGCCCTAGCAATCAGCCCCAGCATTTT. V is TRBV6-5 and J is TRBJ1-5; D is undetermined. Looked up from germline, CDR1 is MNHEY and CDR2 is SVGAGI. Trimming took off 0 bases at V and 0 bases at J, with 9 bases between the two ends. CDR3 length: 16 residues.

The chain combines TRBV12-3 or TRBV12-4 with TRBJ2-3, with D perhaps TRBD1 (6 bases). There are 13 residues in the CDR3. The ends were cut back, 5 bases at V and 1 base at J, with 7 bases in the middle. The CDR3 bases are TGTGCCAGCAGTAGGACAGGCACAGATACGCAGTATTTT. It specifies CASSRTGTDTQYF.

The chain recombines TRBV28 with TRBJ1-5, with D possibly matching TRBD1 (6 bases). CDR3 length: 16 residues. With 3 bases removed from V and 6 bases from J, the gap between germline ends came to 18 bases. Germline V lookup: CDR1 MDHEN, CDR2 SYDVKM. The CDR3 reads CASSFGFAGAGQPQHF. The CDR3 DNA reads TGTGCCAGCAGTTTCGGTTTTGCAGGGGCTGGTCAGCCCCAGCATTTT.

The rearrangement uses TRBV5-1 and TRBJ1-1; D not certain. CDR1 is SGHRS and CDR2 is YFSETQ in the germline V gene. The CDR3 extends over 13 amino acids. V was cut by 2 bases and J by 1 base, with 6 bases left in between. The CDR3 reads CASSFSGNTEAFF. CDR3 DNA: TGCGCCAGCAGCTTCAGTGGGAACACTGAAGCTTTCTTT.

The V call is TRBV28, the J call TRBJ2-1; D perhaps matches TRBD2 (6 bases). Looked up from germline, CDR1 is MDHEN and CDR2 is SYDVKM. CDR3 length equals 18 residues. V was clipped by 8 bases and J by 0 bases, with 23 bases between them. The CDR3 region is CASELGSWRGTSYNEQFF. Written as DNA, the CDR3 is TGTGCCAGCGAATTGGGAAGCTGGCGGGGAACCTCCTACAATGAGCAGTTCTTC.

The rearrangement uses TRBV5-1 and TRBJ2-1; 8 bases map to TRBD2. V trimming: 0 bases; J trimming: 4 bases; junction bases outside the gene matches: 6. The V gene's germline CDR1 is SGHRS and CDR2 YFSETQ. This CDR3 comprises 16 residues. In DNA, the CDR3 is TGCGCCAGCAGCTTGGATTTGGCGGGGGGATACAATGAGCAGTTCTTC. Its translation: CASSLDLAGGYNEQFF.

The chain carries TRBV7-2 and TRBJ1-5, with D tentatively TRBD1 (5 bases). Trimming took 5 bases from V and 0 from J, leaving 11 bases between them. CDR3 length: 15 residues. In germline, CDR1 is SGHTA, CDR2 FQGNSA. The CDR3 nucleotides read TGTGCCAGCAGCCTGACAGTTTATAGCAATCAGCCCCAGCATTTT. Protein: CASSLTVYSNQPQHF. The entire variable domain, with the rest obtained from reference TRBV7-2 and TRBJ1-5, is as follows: GAGVSQSPSNKVTEKGKDVELRCDPISGHTALYWYRQSLGQGLEFLIYFQGNSAPDKSGLPSDRFSAERTGGSVSTLTIQRTQQEDSAVYLCASSLTVYSNQPQHFGDGTRLSIL.

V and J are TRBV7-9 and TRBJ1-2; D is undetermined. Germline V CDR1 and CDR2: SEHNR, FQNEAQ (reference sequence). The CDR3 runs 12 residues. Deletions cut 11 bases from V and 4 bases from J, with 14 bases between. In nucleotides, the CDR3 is TGTGCCCTCTTTGGGCAGCTCTATGGCTACACCTTC. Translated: CALFGQLYGYTF. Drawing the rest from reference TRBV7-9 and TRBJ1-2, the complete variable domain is DTGVSQNPRHKITKRGQNVTFRCDPISEHNRLYWYRQTLGQGPEFLTYFQNEAQLEKSRLLSDRFSAERPKGSFSTLEIQRTEQGDSAMYLCALFGQLYGYTFGSGTRLTVV.

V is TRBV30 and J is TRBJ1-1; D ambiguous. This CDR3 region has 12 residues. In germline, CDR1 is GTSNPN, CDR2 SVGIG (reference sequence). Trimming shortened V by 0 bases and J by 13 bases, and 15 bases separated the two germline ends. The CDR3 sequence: CAWSVLSTQGFF. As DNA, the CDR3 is TGTGCCTGGAGTGTACTATCTACACAAGGTTTCTTT.

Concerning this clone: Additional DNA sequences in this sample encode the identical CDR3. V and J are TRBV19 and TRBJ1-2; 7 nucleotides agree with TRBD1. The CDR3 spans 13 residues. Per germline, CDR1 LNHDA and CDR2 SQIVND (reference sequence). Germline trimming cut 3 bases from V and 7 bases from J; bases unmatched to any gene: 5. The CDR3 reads CASSIRQGGGYTF. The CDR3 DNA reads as TGTGCCAGTAGTATTCGACAGGGTGGTGGCTACACCTTC.

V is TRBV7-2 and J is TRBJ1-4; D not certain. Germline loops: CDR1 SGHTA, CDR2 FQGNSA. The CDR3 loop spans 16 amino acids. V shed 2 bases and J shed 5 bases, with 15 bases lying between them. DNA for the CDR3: TGTGCCAGCAGCTTACGGGGTCTTCTTTCAAATGAAAAACTGTTTTTT. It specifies CASSLRGLLSNEKLFF.

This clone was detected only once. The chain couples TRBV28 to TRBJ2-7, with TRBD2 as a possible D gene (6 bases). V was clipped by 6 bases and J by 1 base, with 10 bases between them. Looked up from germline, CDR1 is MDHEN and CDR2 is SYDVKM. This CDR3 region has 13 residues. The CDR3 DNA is TGTGCCAGCAGGTCAGGGACTTCCTACGAGCAGTACTTC. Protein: CASRSGTSYEQYF.

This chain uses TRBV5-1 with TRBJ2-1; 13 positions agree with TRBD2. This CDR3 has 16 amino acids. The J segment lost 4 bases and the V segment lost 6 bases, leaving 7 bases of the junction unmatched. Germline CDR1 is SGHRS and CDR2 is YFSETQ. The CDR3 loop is CASKLAGGPVYNEQFF. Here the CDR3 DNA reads TGCGCCAGCAAACTAGCGGGGGGGCCCGTTTACAATGAGCAGTTCTTC.

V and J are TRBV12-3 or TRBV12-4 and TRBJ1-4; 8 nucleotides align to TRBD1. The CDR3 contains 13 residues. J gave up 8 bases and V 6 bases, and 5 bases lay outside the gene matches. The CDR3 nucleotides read TGTGCCAGCAGCGGGACAGGAGGGGAAAAACTGTTTTTT. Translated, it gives CASSGTGGEKLFF.

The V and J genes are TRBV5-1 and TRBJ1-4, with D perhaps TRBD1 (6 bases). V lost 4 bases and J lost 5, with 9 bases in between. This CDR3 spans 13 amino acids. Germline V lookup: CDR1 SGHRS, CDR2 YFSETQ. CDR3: CASSNQGNEKLFF. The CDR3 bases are TGCGCCAGCAGCAATCAGGGGAATGAAAAACTGTTTTTT.

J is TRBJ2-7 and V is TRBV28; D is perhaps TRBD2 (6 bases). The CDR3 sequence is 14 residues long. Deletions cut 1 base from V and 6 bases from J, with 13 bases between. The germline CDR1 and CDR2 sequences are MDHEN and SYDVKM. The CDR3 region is CASSLSGSGSEQYF. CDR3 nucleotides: TGTGCCAGCAGTTTATCAGGGTCCGGGAGCGAGCAGTACTTC.

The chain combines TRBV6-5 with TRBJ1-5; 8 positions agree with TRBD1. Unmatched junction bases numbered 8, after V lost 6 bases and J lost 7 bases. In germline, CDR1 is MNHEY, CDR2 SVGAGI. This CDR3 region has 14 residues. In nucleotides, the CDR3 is TGTGCCAGCAGGATCGCAGGGGGCTGGCAGCCCCAGCATTTT. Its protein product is CASRIAGGWQPQHF.

The CDR3 reads CASSALQGRSYGYTF. The CDR3 DNA reads as TGTGCCAGCTCAGCCTTACAGGGGAGAAGCTATGGCTACACCTTC. V usage is TRBV18 and J usage is TRBJ1-2; 7 bases fit TRBD1. Germline V CDR1 and CDR2: KGHSH, LQKENI. The CDR3 runs 15 residues. V gave up 5 bases and J gave up 4 bases; unmatched junction bases: 10.

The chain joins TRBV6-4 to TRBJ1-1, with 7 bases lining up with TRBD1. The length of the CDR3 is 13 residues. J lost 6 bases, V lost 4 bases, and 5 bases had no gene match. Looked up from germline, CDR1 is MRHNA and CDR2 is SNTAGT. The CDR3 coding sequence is TGTGCCAGCAGTGTGACAGGGCGTTCTGAAGCTTTCTTT. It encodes CASSVTGRSEAFF.

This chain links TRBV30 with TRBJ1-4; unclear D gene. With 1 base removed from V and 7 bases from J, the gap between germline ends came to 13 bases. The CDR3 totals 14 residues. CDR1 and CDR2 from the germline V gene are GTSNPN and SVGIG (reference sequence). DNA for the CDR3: TGTGCCTGGAGTGCCTACCGGGGTGGTGAAAAACTGTTTTTT. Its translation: CAWSAYRGGEKLFF.

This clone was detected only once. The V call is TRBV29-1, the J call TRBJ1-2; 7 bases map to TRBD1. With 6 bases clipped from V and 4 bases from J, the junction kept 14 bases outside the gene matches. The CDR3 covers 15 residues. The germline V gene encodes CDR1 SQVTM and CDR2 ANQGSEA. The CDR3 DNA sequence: TGCAGCGTGGCCGGGACAGAGCTTTTCGGCTATGGCTACACCTTC. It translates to CSVAGTELFGYGYTF.

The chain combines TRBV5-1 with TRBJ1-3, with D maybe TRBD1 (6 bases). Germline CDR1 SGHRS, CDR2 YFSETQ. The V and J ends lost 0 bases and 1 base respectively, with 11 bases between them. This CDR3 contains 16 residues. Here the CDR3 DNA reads TGCGCCAGCAGCTTGGTCGAACAGGGATCTGGAAACACCATATATTTT. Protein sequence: CASSLVEQGSGNTIYF.

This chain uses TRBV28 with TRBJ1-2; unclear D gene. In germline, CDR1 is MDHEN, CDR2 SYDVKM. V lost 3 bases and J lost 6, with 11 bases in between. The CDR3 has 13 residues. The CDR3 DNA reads TGTGCCAGCAGTTTCGCGGAATTACATGGCTACACCTTC. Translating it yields CASSFAELHGYTF.